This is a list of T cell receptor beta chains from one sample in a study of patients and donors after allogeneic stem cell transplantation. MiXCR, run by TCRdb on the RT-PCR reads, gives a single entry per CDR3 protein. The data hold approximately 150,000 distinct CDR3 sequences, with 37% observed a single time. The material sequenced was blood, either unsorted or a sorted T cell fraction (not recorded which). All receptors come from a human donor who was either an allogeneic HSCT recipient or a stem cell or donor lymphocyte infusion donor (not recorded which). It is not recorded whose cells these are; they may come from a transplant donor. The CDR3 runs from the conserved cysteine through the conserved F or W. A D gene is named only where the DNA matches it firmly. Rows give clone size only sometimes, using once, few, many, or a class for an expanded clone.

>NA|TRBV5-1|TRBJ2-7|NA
TGCGCCAGCTCGACCGGGGGAACTCACGAGCAGTACTTC
CASSTGGTHEQYF
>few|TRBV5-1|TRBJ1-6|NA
TGCGCCAGCCCCCGGCCAGGGAGGGATAATTCACCCCTCCACTTT
CASPRPGRDNSPLHF
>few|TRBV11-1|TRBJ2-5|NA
TGTGCCAGCAGCTTATCCGGGGAGGAGACCCAGTACTTC
CASSLSGEETQYF
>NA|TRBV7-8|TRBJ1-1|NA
TGTGCCAGCAGCCAACGCCCTCAAGGGGACACTGAAGCTTTCTTT
CASSQRPQGDTEAFF
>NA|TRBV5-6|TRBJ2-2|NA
TGTGCCAGCAGCTTGGGCCGAGGTCGGGAGCTGTTTTTT
CASSLGRGRELFF
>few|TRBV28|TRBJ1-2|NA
TGTGCCAGCAGTTATAGTGGAAGTTTTAGCTACACCTTC
CASSYSGSFSYTF
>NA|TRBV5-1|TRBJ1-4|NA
TGCGCCAGCAGCTCCGGACCCCTCGGGAGTGAAAAACTGTTTTTT
CASSSGPLGSEKLFF
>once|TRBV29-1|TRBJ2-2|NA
TGCAGCGTATCTGTCGGGAACACCGGGGAGCTGTTTTTT
CSVSVGNTGELFF
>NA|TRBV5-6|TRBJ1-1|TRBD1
TGTGCCAGCAGCCACCTTGGACAGGGGAACACTGAAGCTTTCTTT
CASSHLGQGNTEAFF
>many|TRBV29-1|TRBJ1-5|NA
TGCAGCGTTCGGGCCGGGAAGGATCAGCCCCAGCATTTT
CSVRAGKDQPQHF
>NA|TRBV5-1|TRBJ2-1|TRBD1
TGCGCCAGCAGCTTGGCCACACAGGGGATGAATGAGCAGTTCTTC
CASSLATQGMNEQFF
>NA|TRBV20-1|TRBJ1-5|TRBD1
TGCAGTGCTGGGACAGGCAATCAGCCCCAGCATTTT
CSAGTGNQPQHF
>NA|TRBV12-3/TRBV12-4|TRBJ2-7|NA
TGTGCCAGCAGCAACATAATCTACGAGCAGTACTTC
CASSNIIYEQYF
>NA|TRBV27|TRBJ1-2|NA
TGTGCCAGCAGGGACAGTGCTAACTATGGCTACACCTTC
CASRDSANYGYTF
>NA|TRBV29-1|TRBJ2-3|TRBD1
TGCAGCGTTGAGGGACAGGCGGCAGATACGCAGTATTTT
CSVEGQAADTQYF
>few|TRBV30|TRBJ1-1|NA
TGTGCCTGGAGTGTAATTAGGGATATCCGGAACACTGAAGCTTTCTTT
CAWSVIRDIRNTEAFF
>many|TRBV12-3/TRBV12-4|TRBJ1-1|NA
TGTGCCAGCAGTTTCTTCCTCGGGACTGAAGCTTTCTTT
CASSFFLGTEAFF
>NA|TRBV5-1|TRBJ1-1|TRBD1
TGCGCCAGCAGCTTGGTAGGAGGGGGCACCACTGAAGCTTTCTTT
CASSLVGGGTTEAFF
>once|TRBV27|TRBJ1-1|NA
TGTGCCAGCAGGCTACCCGGGACAAAGGACACTGAAGCTTTCTTT
CASRLPGTKDTEAFF
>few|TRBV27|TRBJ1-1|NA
TGTGCCAGCAGTTCAGTCCTAAGGCCCACCCCGTTTGAAGCTTTCTTT
CASSSVLRPTPFEAFF
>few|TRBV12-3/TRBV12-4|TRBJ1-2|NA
TGTGCCAGCAGTCTGATGGCCGGGACATCCTTCTATGGCTACACCTTC
CASSLMAGTSFYGYTF
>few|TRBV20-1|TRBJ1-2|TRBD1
TGCAGTGCCCGGTCGGACAGGGCAACATATGGCTACACCTTC
CSARSDRATYGYTF
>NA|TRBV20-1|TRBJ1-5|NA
TGCAGTGCTAGAGATGAAGGTTATGGGTCAGTCAATCAGCCCCAGCATTTT
CSARDEGYGSVNQPQHF
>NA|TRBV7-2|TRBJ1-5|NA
TGTGCCAGCAGCTTAAGGGGGGCGATCAATCAGCCCCAGCATTTT
CASSLRGAINQPQHF
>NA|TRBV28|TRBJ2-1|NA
TGTGCCAGCAGTTTAGGCGGGACGTACAACAATGAGCAGTTCTTC
CASSLGGTYNNEQFF
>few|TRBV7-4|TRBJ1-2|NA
TGTGCCAGCAGCTTCGCGACAGAGTATGGCTACACCTTC
CASSFATEYGYTF
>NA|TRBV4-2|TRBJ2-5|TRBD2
TGTGCCAGCAGCCACGGCAGCGGGGGAGTCCAAGAGACCCAGTACTTC
CASSHGSGGVQETQYF
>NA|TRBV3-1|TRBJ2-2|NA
TGTGCCGGCAGCCAATTTTGGGACTGGCGGCCTGTAAACACCGGGGAGCTGTTTTTT
CAGSQFWDWRPVNTGELFF
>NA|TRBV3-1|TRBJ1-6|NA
TGTGCCAGCAGCCCAGATATGGCGGGGGCAGGGCATTCACCCCTCCACTTT
CASSPDMAGAGHSPLHF
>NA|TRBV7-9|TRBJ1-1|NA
TGTGCCAGCAGCTTAGAGGGATTGAGCACTGAAGCTTTCTTT
CASSLEGLSTEAFF
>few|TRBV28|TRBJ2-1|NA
TGTGCCAGCAGTTTAGGGACCCCTGGGGATGAGCAGTTCTTC
CASSLGTPGDEQFF
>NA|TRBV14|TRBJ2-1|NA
TGTGCCAGCAGCCCTTCGGACGGCCCAGAGGAGCAGTTCTTC
CASSPSDGPEEQFF
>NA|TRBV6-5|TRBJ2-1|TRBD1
TGTGCCAGCAGAAGAACAGGGGCGGGTGAGCAGTTCTTC
CASRRTGAGEQFF
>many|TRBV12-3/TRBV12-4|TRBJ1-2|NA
TGTGCCAGCAGTACCCAGCGAGGGGAATGGGACTATGGCTACACCTTC
CASSTQRGEWDYGYTF
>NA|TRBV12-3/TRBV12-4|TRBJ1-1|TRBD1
TGTGCCAGCAGTTTAGCGGTGACAGGGGGGCATAGCACTGAAGCTTTCTTT
CASSLAVTGGHSTEAFF
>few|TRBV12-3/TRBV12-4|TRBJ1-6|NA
TGTGCCAGCACAACAGGGTTCTCACCCCTCCACTTT
CASTTGFSPLHF
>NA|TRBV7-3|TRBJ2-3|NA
TGTGCCAGCACCACACCGAGTTCAGATACGCAGTATTTT
CASTTPSSDTQYF
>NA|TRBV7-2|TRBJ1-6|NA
TGTGCCAGCAGCTTAGTAGGGACGAAGAATTCACCCCTCCACTTT
CASSLVGTKNSPLHF
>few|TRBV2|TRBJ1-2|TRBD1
TGTGCCAGGGACAGGGTCAACTATGGCTACACCTTC
CARDRVNYGYTF
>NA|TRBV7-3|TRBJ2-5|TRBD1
TGTGCCAGCAGCTCGGGACAGGGAGGAGAGACCCAGTACTTC
CASSSGQGGETQYF
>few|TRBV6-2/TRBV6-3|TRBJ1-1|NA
TGTGCCAGCAGCCGACGGTCCCTGAACACTGAAGCTTTCTTT
CASSRRSLNTEAFF
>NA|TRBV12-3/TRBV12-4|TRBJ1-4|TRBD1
TGTGCCAGCAGTGGGGACAGGGCGGGTGAAAAACTGTTTTTT
CASSGDRAGEKLFF
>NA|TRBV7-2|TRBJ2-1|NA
TGTGCCAGCAGACACAGGGTGGATGAGCAGTTCTTC
CASRHRVDEQFF
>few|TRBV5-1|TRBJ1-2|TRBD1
TGCGCCAGCAGCTCGACAGGGGCTCCTTACTATGGCTACACCTTC
CASSSTGAPYYGYTF
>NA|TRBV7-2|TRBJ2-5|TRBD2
TGTGCCAGCAGCCCAAAGCGGGGGACTAGCAGGTTACAAGAGACCCAGTACTTC
CASSPKRGTSRLQETQYF
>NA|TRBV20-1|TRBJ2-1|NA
TGCAGTGCTAGTACGGGGTTCGAGCAGTTCTTC
CSASTGFEQFF
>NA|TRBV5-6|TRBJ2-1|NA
TGTGCCAGCAGCTTGGTATCTGGTGAGCAGTTCTTC
CASSLVSGEQFF
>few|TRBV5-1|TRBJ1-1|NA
TGCGCCAGCAGCTCGGGAGGGACGGAGAACACTGAAGCTTTCTTT
CASSSGGTENTEAFF
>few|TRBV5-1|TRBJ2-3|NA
TGCGCCAGCAAGCCTGCGGGGAGCACAGATACGCAGTATTTT
CASKPAGSTDTQYF
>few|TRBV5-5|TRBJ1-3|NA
TGTGCCAGCAGCTTGGGACAGGCAGACTCTGGAAACACCATATATTTT
CASSLGQADSGNTIYF
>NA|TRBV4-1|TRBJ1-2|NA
TGCGCCAGCAGCCAAGATCTTGGGCGTATATCCCAATGGGCGCTGGCTAACTATGGCTACACCTTC
CASSQDLGRISQWALANYGYTF